This entry lists 18 T cell receptor beta chains sequenced from one sample in a study of T cells in Graves' hyperthyroidism and ophthalmopathy. The source material, RNA transcripts, was used to amplify TCR beta CDR3 regions. Researchers ran a first-round RT-PCR on the TCR CDR3 using the HTBI primer set. TCRdb processed the multiplex PCR reads anew with MiXCR; each CDR3 protein has one entry. The top ten clones hold around 20% of a sample with about 570,000 distinct CDR3 sequences, 35% to 55% of them seen once. Sequencing used peripheral blood or thyroid tissue (not recorded which). These receptors came from an adult woman with Graves' disease, either hyperthyroidism or ophthalmopathy (not recorded which).

CDR3 nucleotides: TGTGCCAGCAGCCCGGGACAGGGAGGTGATCAGCCCCAGCATTTT. As protein: CASSPGQGGDQPQHF. This sequence joins TRBV19 and TRBJ1-5; 9 bases agree with TRBD1. Trimming took 9 bases from V and 5 from J; bases not matched to a gene: 11. This CDR3 is built from 15 residues. CDR1 and CDR2 from the germline V gene are LNHDA and SQIVND (reference sequence).

The chain uses TRBV7-9 and TRBJ1-5; D remains ambiguous. The germline V and J ends were trimmed by 4 bases and 5 bases, with 9 bases remaining between them. The CDR3 spans 13 residues. Looked up from germline, CDR1 is SEHNR and CDR2 is FQNEAQ (reference sequence). The CDR3 bases are TGTGCCAGCAGCTCCGAGTCGGATCAGCCCCAGCATTTT. Encoded protein: CASSSESDQPQHF.

This clonotype was observed many times. The rearrangement links TRBV19 to TRBJ1-5, with a weak D call TRBD1 (5 bases). CDR1 and CDR2 from the germline V gene are LNHDA and SQIVND (reference sequence). Trimming pared 6 bases from V and 3 bases from J, leaving 15 bases between. This CDR3 is 15 amino acids long. CDR3 loop: CASRRDFGLNQPQHF. CDR3 DNA: TGTGCCAGTAGGAGGGACTTCGGCCTCAATCAGCCCCAGCATTTT.

The gene calls are TRBV7-9 and TRBJ2-2; 8 nucleotides line up with TRBD1. This CDR3 is built from 16 residues. CDR1 is SEHNR, CDR2 FQNEAQ, per germline (reference sequence). Unmatched junction bases numbered 14, after V lost 8 bases and J lost 6 bases. The CDR3 DNA reads as TGTGCCAGCGAACGGTACAGGGGGAAGGGGTCCGGGGAGCTGTTTTTT. Translation gives CASERYRGKGSGELFF.

On this clonotype itself: The CDR3 carries no conserved terminal phenylalanine or tryptophan, so it likely arises from a read error. The chain has TRBV5-1 and TRBJ1-1; no reliable D call. The V and J ends lost 3 bases and 1 base respectively, with 10 bases between them. Germline V gene sequence: CDR1 SGHRS, CDR2 YFSETQ. This CDR3 comprises 14 residues. The CDR3 sequence: CASSSPVPNTEAFS. As DNA, the CDR3 is TGCGCCAGCAGCTCCCCCGTGCCGAACACTGAAGCTTTCTCT.

In its sample, this clonotype was seen a few times. The chain employs TRBV4-1 and TRBJ1-5; D gene unclear. This CDR3 has 17 amino acids. Trimming cost V 3 bases and J 1 base, with 16 bases left between them. Germline V gives CDR1 MGHRA, CDR2 YSYEKL. The CDR3 bases are TGCGCCAGCAGCCACAGACCATTAAAGTTGAGCAATCAGCCCCAGCATTTT. It codes for CASSHRPLKLSNQPQHF.

V and J are TRBV6-5 and TRBJ2-7; D remains ambiguous. The germline V gene encodes CDR1 MNHEY and CDR2 SVGAGI. V was shortened by 4 bases and J by 2 bases, with 15 bases between the two germline ends. The CDR3 loop spans 15 amino acids. The CDR3 here is CASSSRFGEAYEQYF. CDR3 DNA: TGTGCCAGCAGTTCCCGGTTTGGGGAAGCCTACGAGCAGTACTTC.

The V and J genes are TRBV7-6 and TRBJ2-7, with 12 bases aligning to TRBD1. Trimming at V came to 2 bases and at J to 5 bases, leaving 7 bases not matched to a gene. The CDR3 loop spans 16 amino acids. Germline loops: CDR1 SGHVS, CDR2 FNYEAQ. The CDR3 coding sequence is TGTGCCAGCAGCTTATCGGGACAGGGGGCTGGCGACGAGCAGTACTTC. As protein: CASSLSGQGAGDEQYF.

The chain is built from TRBV7-2 and TRBJ2-2; maybe TRBD2 (7 bases). Germline CDR1 and CDR2: SGHTA and FQGNSA. The CDR3 covers 14 residues. Trimming took 6 bases from V and 5 from J, leaving 13 bases between them. DNA of the CDR3: TGTGCCAGCAGGGGGGGGCAGTGGACCGGGGAGCTGTTTTTT. This translates into CASRGGQWTGELFF.

V usage is TRBV7-9 and J usage is TRBJ2-7; D gene ambiguous. This CDR3 has 16 amino acids. V lost 5 bases to trimming and J lost 0 bases, with 17 bases between them. Germline CDR1 is SEHNR and CDR2 is FQNEAQ (reference sequence). For the CDR3, the DNA is TGTGCCAGCAGCCAGCCGCCCGACAACAGCTCCTACGAGCAGTACTTC. It specifies CASSQPPDNSSYEQYF. The entire variable domain, with the rest obtained from reference TRBV7-9 and TRBJ2-7, is as follows: DTGVSQNPRHKITKRGQNVTFRCDPISEHNRLYWYRQTLGQGPEFLTYFQNEAQLEKSRLLSDRFSAERPKGSFSTLEIQRTEQGDSAMYLCASSQPPDNSSYEQYFGPGTRLTVT.

The J gene is TRBJ2-5, the V gene TRBV11-1; perhaps TRBD2 as D (6 bases). Trimming removed 5 bases at V and 7 bases at J, with 14 bases between. CDR1 SGHAT and CDR2 FQDESV come from the germline V gene (reference sequence). The CDR3 runs 13 residues. CDR3 bases: TGTGCCAGCAGCGGGCGGAGGGCCGGGACCCAGTACTTC. It is translated as CASSGRRAGTQYF.

The sample holds many counts of this clonotype. V is TRBV5-1 and J is TRBJ1-6, with 8 positions matching TRBD1. The CDR3 totals 15 residues. J gave up 5 bases and V 4 bases, and 5 bases lay outside the gene matches. Per the germline V gene, CDR1 is SGHRS and CDR2 is YFSETQ. CDR3 sequence: CASSVMDRDNSPLHF. The CDR3 DNA reads as TGCGCCAGCAGCGTAATGGACAGGGATAATTCACCCCTCCACTTT.

The chain couples TRBV7-9 to TRBJ1-2; D gene ambiguous. The CDR3 covers 16 residues. Trimming took 0 bases from V and 3 from J, leaving 14 bases between them. CDR1 and CDR2 from the germline V gene are SEHNR and FQNEAQ (reference sequence). The CDR3 DNA sequence: TGTGCCAGCAGCTTAGCGGCCCCCGCTTGGGACTATGGCTACACCTTC. This sequence encodes CASSLAAPAWDYGYTF.

The rearrangement uses TRBV27 and TRBJ2-7; D remains unclear. This CDR3 comprises 15 residues. Germline V gives CDR1 MNHEY, CDR2 SMNVEV (reference sequence). Trimming removed 5 bases from V and 2 bases from J, with 16 bases in between. The CDR3 bases are TGTGCCAGCAGTGCGGTCCCGGATGCTACCTACGAGCAGTACTTC. It specifies CASSAVPDATYEQYF.

This clonotype was seen once. The chain has TRBV5-1 and TRBJ2-2; TRBD2 might be the D (6 bases). Looked up from germline, CDR1 is SGHRS and CDR2 is YFSETQ. V gave up 4 bases and J gave up 4 bases, with 14 bases separating them. The CDR3 is 15 residues long. CDR3 in DNA: TGCGCCAGCAGCCCGGTGTCGGGAGTCACCGGGGAGCTGTTTTTT. Its protein product is CASSPVSGVTGELFF.

This chain uses TRBV7-8 with TRBJ1-1; D call uncertain. The CDR3 length is 17 residues. With 3 bases removed from V and 3 bases from J, the gap between germline ends came to 20 bases. Germline V gene lookup returns CDR1 SGHVS and CDR2 FQNEAQ. The CDR3 nucleotides are TGTGCCAGCAGCTTGCCCGGGTTGGGCGGTGAATACACTGAAGCTTTCTTT. This sequence encodes CASSLPGLGGEYTEAFF. The variable domain in full, with the rest retrieved from reference TRBV7-8 and TRBJ1-1, is GAGVSQSPRYKVAKRGQDVALRCDPISGHVSLFWYQQALGQGPEFLTYFQNEAQLDKSGLPSDRFFAERPEGSVSTLKIQRTQQEDSAVYLCASSLPGLGGEYTEAFFGQGTRLTVV.

This clonotype was counted many times. This sequence joins TRBV19 and TRBJ1-1; no definite D call. Germline CDR1 LNHDA, CDR2 SQIVND (reference sequence). This CDR3 is built from 11 residues. The ends were cut back, 6 bases at V and 9 bases at J, with 11 bases in the middle. The CDR3 loop reads CASRAPGKAFF. CDR3 coding DNA: TGTGCCAGTAGGGCCCCAGGAAAAGCTTTCTTT. Complete variable domain (other parts from reference TRBV19 and TRBJ1-1): DGGITQSPKYLFRKEGQNVTLSCEQNLNHDAMYWYRQDPGQGLRLIYYSQIVNDFQKGDIAEGYSVSREKKESFPLTVTSAQKNPTAFYLCASRAPGKAFFGQGTRLTVV.

J is TRBJ1-3 and V is TRBV7-9, with a possible D match to TRBD1 (5 bases). The CDR3 runs 15 residues. V was shortened by 5 bases and J by 8 bases, with 19 bases between the two germline ends. CDR1 is SEHNR, CDR2 FQNEAQ, per germline (reference sequence). In nucleotides, the CDR3 is TGTGCCAGCAGCCGGGACCGAGACCATGGCTACACCATATATTTT. Translation: CASSRDRDHGYTIYF.